This is a list of T cell receptor beta chains from one sample in a study of blood T cell repertoires in COVID-19. Some clones are missing from TCRdb's copy, which holds only in-frame ones; the method was immunoSEQ multiplex PCR. The sample consists of around 40,000 clones, approximately 87% of them appearing once. The specimen sequenced was peripheral blood. The receptors shown here come from a man aged 40-49 years with COVID-19, enrolled during active disease. The CDR3 runs from the conserved cysteine through the conserved F or W. The order of the fields is D gene, clone size, V gene, J gene, CDR3 length, CDR3 DNA, CDR3 protein. D genes are given only for firm matches. A clone size is listed for some rows: how often the clone was seen (once, few, many), or a class if it is expanded.

D: TRBD2; size: .; V: TRBV28; J: TRBJ2-5; length: 19; DNA: TGTGCCAGCTCCACCTTCGGCAGGGGACTAGCGGGGGATCAAGAGACCCAGTACTTC; CDR3: CASSTFGRGLAGDQETQYF
D: .; size: once; V: TRBV7-7; J: TRBJ1-2; length: 12; DNA: TGTGCCAGCAGCGGGCAGATCTATGGCTACACCTTC; CDR3: CASSGQIYGYTF
D: .; size: .; V: TRBV3-1/TRBV3-2; J: TRBJ1-5; length: 15; DNA: TGTGCCAGCAGCCAGGGACAATTGATGAATCAGCCCCAGCATTTT; CDR3: CASSQGQLMNQPQHF
D: .; size: .; V: TRBV24-1; J: TRBJ2-5; length: 13; DNA: TGTGCCACCAGTGATTTTCCTGAAGAGACCCAGTACTTC; CDR3: CATSDFPEETQYF
D: .; size: once; V: TRBV5-6; J: TRBJ1-2; length: 12; DNA: TGTGCCAGCAGCTTGATAGCCTATGGCTACACCTTC; CDR3: CASSLIAYGYTF
D: .; size: .; V: TRBV7-3; J: TRBJ1-2; length: 13; DNA: TGTGCCAGCAGCTTAACTCAGGGCGCTGGCTACACCTTC; CDR3: CASSLTQGAGYTF
D: .; size: .; V: TRBV28; J: TRBJ1-5; length: 13; DNA: TGTGCCACCGTCGGGGGTGGCAATCAGCCCCAGCATTTT; CDR3: CATVGGGNQPQHF
D: .; size: .; V: TRBV7-9; J: TRBJ2-3; length: 16; DNA: TGTGCCAGCAGCTTAGTAGGACTTGATGTCACAGATACGCAGTATTTT; CDR3: CASSLVGLDVTDTQYF
D: .; size: .; V: TRBV6-5; J: TRBJ1-4; length: 13; DNA: TGTGCCAGCAGCCTCCCGGGACAAGAAAAACTGTTTTTT; CDR3: CASSLPGQEKLFF
D: .; size: .; V: TRBV14; J: TRBJ1-2; length: 15; DNA: TGTGCCAGCAGCCCGCGTCTGGGAGGGGCGGGAGGCTACACCTTC; CDR3: CASSPRLGGAGGYTF
D: TRBD1; size: .; V: TRBV10-1; J: TRBJ2-2; length: 15; DNA: TGCGCCAGCAGTGCGACAGGGACGAACACCGGGGAGCTGTTTTTT; CDR3: CASSATGTNTGELFF
D: TRBD2; size: .; V: TRBV7-2; J: TRBJ2-1; length: 16; DNA: TGTGCCAGCAGCCCCGCGAGGGCAGGCGGGAGGGATGAGCAGTTCTTC; CDR3: CASSPARAGGRDEQFF
D: .; size: .; V: TRBV11-2; J: TRBJ2-7; length: 13; DNA: TGTGCCAGCAGCTTTATGGGACGGGGGGAGCAGTACTTC; CDR3: CASSFMGRGEQYF
D: .; size: .; V: TRBV29-1; J: TRBJ1-1; length: 14; DNA: TGCAGCGTTGAAGAGAGGGGGATGAACACTGAAGCTTTCTTT; CDR3: CSVEERGMNTEAFF
D: TRBD1; size: .; V: TRBV11-2; J: TRBJ2-2; length: 14; DNA: TGTGCCAGCAGCGACAACAGGGGATCCGGGGAGCTGTTTTTT; CDR3: CASSDNRGSGELFF
D: .; size: .; V: TRBV13; J: TRBJ1-3; length: 16; DNA: TGTGCCAGCAGGCAATCCCTGGGGGCGACGGGAAACACCATATATTTT; CDR3: CASRQSLGATGNTIYF
D: .; size: .; V: TRBV12-5; J: TRBJ1-1; length: 13; DNA: TGTGCTAGTGGTCTGCAGGGTAACACTGAAGCTTTCTTT; CDR3: CASGLQGNTEAFF
D: TRBD1; size: few; V: TRBV5-4; J: TRBJ2-7; length: 15; DNA: TGTGCCAGCAGCTTGGGGACAGGGGTATCCTACGAGCAGTACTTC; CDR3: CASSLGTGVSYEQYF
D: .; size: .; V: TRBV7-9; J: TRBJ2-7; length: 14; DNA: TGTGCCAGCAGCTCAGAGTCAGCGGCCTACGAGCAGTACTTC; CDR3: CASSSESAAYEQYF
D: .; size: .; V: TRBV3-1/TRBV3-2; J: TRBJ1-6; length: 16; DNA: TGTGCCAGCAGCCACGGTCAGGGGATAGGTAATTCACCCCTCCACTTT; CDR3: CASSHGQGIGNSPLHF
D: .; size: .; V: TRBV5-1; J: TRBJ1-5; length: 15; DNA: TGCGCCAGCCGCGTCGGGACACTTGGCAATCAGCCCCAGCATTTT; CDR3: CASRVGTLGNQPQHF
D: .; size: .; V: TRBV9; J: TRBJ2-3; length: 17; DNA: TGTGCCAGCAGCGTAGCTGCGGGCGGTACTAGCACAGATACGCAGTATTTT; CDR3: CASSVAAGGTSTDTQYF
D: .; size: .; V: TRBV18; J: TRBJ1-3; length: 18; DNA: TGTGCCAGCTCACCATTTATGATGCAGGGAACAACGGGGGACACCATATATTTT; CDR3: CASSPFMMQGTTGDTIYF
D: .; size: once; V: TRBV9; J: TRBJ2-1; length: 14; DNA: TGTGCCAGCAGCCCTATGCGAGGCCCCAAAGAACAGTTCTTC; CDR3: CASSPMRGPKEQFF
D: .; size: few; V: TRBV5-1; J: TRBJ1-2; length: 14; DNA: TGCGCCAGCAGCTTGGGACAGTCCACCTATGGCTACACCTTC; CDR3: CASSLGQSTYGYTF
D: .; size: .; V: TRBV29-1; J: TRBJ1-2; length: 15; DNA: TGCAGCGTTGAATCCCCGAGGGGGGGCTCCTATGGCTACACCTTC; CDR3: CSVESPRGGSYGYTF
D: .; size: .; V: TRBV20-1; J: TRBJ1-3; length: 14; DNA: TGCAGTGCTAGTGGGACATACTCTGGAAACACCATATATTTT; CDR3: CSASGTYSGNTIYF
D: TRBD1; size: .; V: TRBV7-9; J: TRBJ1-1; length: 13; DNA: TGTGCCAGCAGCTCGACAGGGGTCACTGAAGCTTTCTTT; CDR3: CASSSTGVTEAFF
D: TRBD1; size: .; V: TRBV9; J: TRBJ2-3; length: 14; DNA: TGTGCCAGCAGCGCAGGGGGTGGGCCAGATACGCAGTATTTT; CDR3: CASSAGGGPDTQYF
D: TRBD1; size: .; V: TRBV4-1; J: TRBJ2-2; length: 14; DNA: TGCGCCAGCAGCCAAGGAGGGGGCCACGGGGAGCTGTTTTTT; CDR3: CASSQGGGHGELFF
D: .; size: .; V: TRBV7-6; J: TRBJ2-1; length: 15; DNA: TGTGCCAGCAGCTCCGGGGGGCTAACAAGACAGCGGCAGTTCTTC; CDR3: CASSSGGLTRQRQFF
D: .; size: .; V: TRBV7-6; J: TRBJ2-3; length: 15; DNA: TGTGCCAGCAGCCCAGGGGGGCAGGGGACAGATACGCAGTATTTT; CDR3: CASSPGGQGTDTQYF
D: TRBD2; size: .; V: TRBV10-3; J: TRBJ2-1; length: 15; DNA: TGTGCCATCAGTGAGGGGACTAGCGGGGGAAATGAGCAGTTCTTC; CDR3: CAISEGTSGGNEQFF
D: TRBD2; size: .; V: TRBV2; J: TRBJ2-2; length: 16; DNA: TGTGCCACGTCTAACGGGGCGGGGGGCAACACCGGGGAGCTGTTTTTT; CDR3: CATSNGAGGNTGELFF
D: .; size: .; V: TRBV7-9; J: TRBJ1-4; length: 14; DNA: TGTGCCAGCAGCCCCAGGGGCCCGAATGAAAAACTGTTTTTT; CDR3: CASSPRGPNEKLFF
D: TRBD2; size: .; V: TRBV19; J: TRBJ2-1; length: 16; DNA: TGTGCCAGTAGTACCCGGACTAGCCCAGAAGGTGGTGAGCAGTTCTTC; CDR3: CASSTRTSPEGGEQFF
D: .; size: once; V: TRBV3-1/TRBV3-2; J: TRBJ1-2; length: 15; DNA: TGTGCCAGCAGCAACAATGCAGGGCCAGACTATGGCTACACCTTC; CDR3: CASSNNAGPDYGYTF
D: .; size: .; V: TRBV12-1; J: TRBJ2-7; length: 16; DNA: TGTGCCAGCAGCTTTGAAGGGGAGGACAAAGCCTACGAGCAGTACTTC; CDR3: CASSFEGEDKAYEQYF
D: .; size: .; V: TRBV3-1/TRBV3-2; J: TRBJ2-3; length: 13; DNA: TGTGCCAGCAGCCAAGAACGGGGAGATACGCAGTATTTT; CDR3: CASSQERGDTQYF